This entry features one T cell receptor beta chain sequence. What it binds is unknown. Repertoires were generated with immunoSEQ multiplex PCR, while TCRdb's copy carries only in-frame clones and drops some. The table shows about 82,000 clones, with about 92% occurring only once. This sample stems from a study of cytomegalovirus exposure and HLA in healthy donors. Study outcomes and limitations: There were a few CMV-associated chains whose specificity for CMV antigens was confirmed in vitro. First-cohort TCR clusters were later found to tend to co-occur in the roughly 120 validation repertoires. Many donors carried some public TCRs, although rarity characterized most TCR sequences.

Germline-derived CDR1 and CDR2 are MDHEN and SYDVKM. The V and J ends lost 3 bases and 6 bases respectively, with 6 bases between them. There are 11 residues in the CDR3. J is TRBJ2-7 and V is TRBV28; D gene unclear. The specimen was PBMCs. The receptor comes from a man in his late teens or twenties in good health and CMV-seronegative. The CDR3 protein is CASSFRVEQYF. As DNA, the CDR3 is TGTGCCAGCAGTTTTAGAGTCGAGCAGTACTTC.